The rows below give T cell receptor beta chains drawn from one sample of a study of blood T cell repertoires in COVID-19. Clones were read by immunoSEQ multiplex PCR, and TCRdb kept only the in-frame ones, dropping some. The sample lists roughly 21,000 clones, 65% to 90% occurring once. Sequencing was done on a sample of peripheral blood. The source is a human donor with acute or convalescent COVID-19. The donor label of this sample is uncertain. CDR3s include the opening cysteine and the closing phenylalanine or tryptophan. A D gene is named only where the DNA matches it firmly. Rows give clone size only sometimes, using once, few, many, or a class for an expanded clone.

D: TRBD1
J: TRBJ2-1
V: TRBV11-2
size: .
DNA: TGTGCCAGCAGCCCCCAACCAGGGGGAGCGGTCAATGAGCAGTTCTTC
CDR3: CASSPQPGGAVNEQFF

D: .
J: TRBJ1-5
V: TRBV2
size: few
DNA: TGTGCCAGCGCAGGGGGCAATCAGCCCCAGCATTTT
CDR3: CASAGGNQPQHF

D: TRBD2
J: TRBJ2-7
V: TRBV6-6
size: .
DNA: TGTGCCAGCAGTTACGTCGCGGGGGGACTATCCTACGAGCAGTACTTC
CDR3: CASSYVAGGLSYEQYF

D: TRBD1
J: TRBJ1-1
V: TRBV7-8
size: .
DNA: TGTGCCAGCAGCTTGAGCTACAGGGGAGGCACTGAAGCTTTCTTT
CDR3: CASSLSYRGGTEAFF

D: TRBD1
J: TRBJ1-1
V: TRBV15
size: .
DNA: TGTGCCACCAGCAGAGACCTACAGGGGGTCACTGAAGCTTTCTTT
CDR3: CATSRDLQGVTEAFF

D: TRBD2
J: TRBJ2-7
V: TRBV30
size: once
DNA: TGTGCCTGGAGACTAGCGGGAAGCGGCGAGCAGTACTTC
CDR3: CAWRLAGSGEQYF

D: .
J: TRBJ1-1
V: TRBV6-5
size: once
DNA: TGTGCCAGCAGGCAGGGGACTATGAACACTGAAGCTTTCTTT
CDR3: CASRQGTMNTEAFF

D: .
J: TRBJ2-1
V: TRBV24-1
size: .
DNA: TGTGCCACCAGTGATTTCTCTGAGCAGTTCTTC
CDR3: CATSDFSEQFF

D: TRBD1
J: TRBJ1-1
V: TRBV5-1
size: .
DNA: TGCGCCACTTCGGACAGGATTAACACTGAAGCTTTCTTT
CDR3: CATSDRINTEAFF

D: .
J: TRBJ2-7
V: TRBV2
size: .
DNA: TGTGCCAGCAGGGAGAGGACCTACGAGCAGTACTTC
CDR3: CASRERTYEQYF

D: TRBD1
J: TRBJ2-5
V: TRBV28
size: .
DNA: TGTGCCAGCAGTGCAACGGGACAGAGTTTGGAGACCCAGTACTTC
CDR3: CASSATGQSLETQYF